The entry below describes one TCR beta chain. Its antigen is not identified. Profiled with immunoSEQ multiplex PCR; TCRdb holds only in-frame clones, not every one. The table records about 12,000 clones, approximately 80% of them present only once. CDR1 SEHNR and CDR2 FQNEAQ come from the germline V gene (reference sequence). Trimming removed 5 bases at V and 11 bases at J, with 16 bases between. The CDR3 has 13 residues. This sample is drawn from a study of tumor-infiltrating lymphocytes in localized non-small cell lung cancer. Study in general: Tumor tissue and non-adjacent uninvolved lung came from each patient. Study-wide results and limits: Tumor T-cell fraction was not associated with recurrence-free survival. IM1 and IM2 tumors showed no difference in T-cell fraction.

Sequencing was done on a sample of lung tumor tissue. J is TRBJ2-4 and V is TRBV7-9, with D tentatively TRBD1 (6 bases). This sequence originates from a human donor with non-small cell lung cancer. The CDR3 is CASSIRDIGFQYF. CDR3 bases: TGTGCCAGCAGCATCCGGGACATCGGGTTTCAGTACTTC.